The clone carrying this T cell receptor beta chain was observed a single time. The data originate from a study of blood T cell repertoires in COVID-19. At the level of the study: COVID-19 samples from acute and convalescent phases originated in the United States, Italy and Spain. From T cells, B-cell-depleted T cells, or PBMCs came the material, which was cDNA or gDNA.

During active infection, Seattle patients enrolled and were then monitored through disease. V shed 6 bases, J shed 3 bases, and the junction held 5 bases outside the gene matches. The CDR3 has 13 amino acids. CDR1 and CDR2 from the germline V gene are SGHTA and FQGNSA. Original handling: Estimated nucleated cell counts came from reference gene primer amplification. Generated by immunoSEQ multiplex PCR, the TCRdb table keeps only in-frame clones and is missing some. D and trimming come from the DNA, and the V and J calls and clone size come from that table. The sample gives about 120,000 clones, around 91% of which show up once; 3.5% to 4% is in the top ten.

This clonotype originated in a woman between 55 and 75 years old with COVID-19, enrolled during active disease. Sequenced sample: peripheral blood. The chain recombines TRBV7-2 with TRBJ2-7, with 7 bases that match TRBD1. CDR3 sequence (DNA): TGTGCCAGCAGGAAGACAGGGTTCTACGAGCAGTACTTC. It is translated as CASRKTGFYEQYF.